This TCR beta chain was recorded in a study of patients and donors after allogeneic stem cell transplantation. The CDR3 length is 12 residues. CDR1 SQVTM and CDR2 ANQGSEA come from the germline V gene. With 5 bases removed from V and 7 bases from J, the gap between germline ends came to 14 bases. This clonotype appeared a few times. TCRdb reanalysed the RT-PCR reads using MiXCR and keeps one entry per CDR3 protein. The table lists over 350,000 distinct CDR3 sequences, 16% of them singletons, with less than 8.5% in the top ten. This TCR derives from a human donor who was either an allogeneic HSCT recipient or a stem cell or donor lymphocyte infusion donor (not recorded which). It is not recorded whose cells these are; they may come from a transplant donor. This chain connects TRBV29-1 to TRBJ1-1, with D unclear. Material for sequencing was blood, either unsorted or a sorted T cell fraction (not recorded which). CDR3 DNA sequence: TGCAGCGTTAGGAGCGCCCCCGTTGAAGCTTTCTTT. The encoded protein is CSVRSAPVEAFF.